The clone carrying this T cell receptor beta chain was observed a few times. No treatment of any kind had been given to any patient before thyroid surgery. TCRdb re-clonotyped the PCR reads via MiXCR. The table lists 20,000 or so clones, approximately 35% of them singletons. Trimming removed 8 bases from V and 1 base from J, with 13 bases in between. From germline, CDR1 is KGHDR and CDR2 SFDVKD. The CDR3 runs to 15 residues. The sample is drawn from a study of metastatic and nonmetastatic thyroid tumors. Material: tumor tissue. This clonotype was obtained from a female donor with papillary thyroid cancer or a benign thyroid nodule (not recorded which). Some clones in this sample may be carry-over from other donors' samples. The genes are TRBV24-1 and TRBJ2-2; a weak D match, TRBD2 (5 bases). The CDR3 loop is CATMGGFLNTGELFF. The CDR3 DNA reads TGTGCCACCATGGGCGGGTTCTTGAACACCGGGGAGCTGTTTTTT.